This record looks at one T cell receptor beta chain sequence and its context. Antigen unknown. The sample comes from a study of monozygotic twins with cystic fibrosis. Study-level findings and limits: Low clonality (median about 0.0095) suggested a mostly naive repertoire. Unrelated CF individuals shared fewer identical clonotypes than monozygotic CF twins. V usage most resembled the co-twin in 13 of 16 pairs.

Profiled with immunoSEQ multiplex PCR; TCRdb holds only in-frame clones, not every one. This sample has fewer than 30,000 clones, with about 85% found just once. In germline, CDR1 is LGHNA, CDR2 YNFKEQ. This CDR3 has 14 amino acids. Trimming cost V 2 bases and J 1 base, with 6 bases left between them. J is TRBJ2-1 and V is TRBV4-2; a weak D match, TRBD1 (6 bases). Sequencing input: blood. The receptor was isolated from a girl aged 2 to 10 with cystic fibrosis. CDR3 sequence: CASSQQGSYNEQFF. DNA for the CDR3: TGTGCCAGCAGCCAACAGGGGTCCTACAATGAGCAGTTCTTC.